This is a list of T cell receptor beta chains from one sample in a study of molecular identifiers for immune sequencing clone quantification. TCRdb called the PCR reads again in MiXCR, with one record for every CDR3 protein. The data hold some 590,000 distinct CDR3 sequences, with approximately 24% observed a single time. Specimen: naive CD8+ T cells from blood, with Jurkat cell RNA spiked in. The receptors stem from a human donor in good health. Some libraries in this study had Jurkat cell RNA spiked in. Each CDR3 is given with its conserved first and last residue.

>TRBV7-9|TRBJ2-2
CASSSTRQGRTGELFF
>TRBV20-1|TRBJ2-4
CSARGQGRNIQYF
>TRBV21-1|TRBJ1-4
CASSSLPRATNEKLFF
>TRBV14|TRBJ2-1
CASSQDPGEAASWVIGYNEQFF
>TRBV10-3|TRBJ2-3
CAISEARLASTDTQYF
>TRBV6-5|TRBJ1-1
CASSYSRGAHTEAFF
>TRBV10-2|TRBJ2-2
CASSTKRGELFF
>TRBV19|TRBJ2-5
CASSIDADRGSETQYF
>TRBV6-2/TRBV6-3|TRBJ2-1
CASRPPLGESNEQFF
>TRBV6-2/TRBV6-3|TRBJ2-3
CASSRDGAGGATDTQYF
>TRBV7-9|TRBJ1-1
CASSPKTGAMNTEAFF
>TRBV9|TRBJ2-1
CASSAQTGLARIEQFF
>TRBV27|TRBJ2-1
CASSLSTGSYNERFF
>TRBV5-5|TRBJ1-4
CASSFAGSESEKLFF
>TRBV3-2|TRBJ1-4
CASSHGTGDEKLFF
>TRBV6-6|TRBJ2-5
CASTKTPPGQPYQETQYF
>TRBV4-3|TRBJ2-3
CASGFGSTDTQYF
>TRBV6-1|TRBJ2-5
CASSERPTPRVQETQYF
>TRBV24-1|TRBJ1-2
CATSDHAGNGYTF
>TRBV5-4|TRBJ1-2
CASSWGGAGPGTF
>TRBV13|TRBJ1-6
CASSPQGQGYNSPLHF
>TRBV30|TRBJ2-3
CAWSVGVSSTDTQYF
>TRBV4-1|TRBJ2-7
CASSQDVGQGIEQYF
>TRBV28|TRBJ2-5
CASTRAGGQETQYF
>TRBV10-2|TRBJ2-3
CASSETWDRTSGLFNTQYF
>TRBV7-2|TRBJ2-5
CASSSPNRGRGETQYF
>TRBV23-1|TRBJ2-5
CASSPRTSGRARRETQYF
>TRBV5-5|TRBJ2-7
CASSLEREWSYEQYF
>TRBV25-1|TRBJ1-6
CASSDTGSSPLHF
>TRBV6-6|TRBJ1-1
CASSYSLDWGMTEAFF
>TRBV6-5|TRBJ1-1
CASSYEPWDKNTEAFF
>TRBV5-4|TRBJ2-3
CASSRTGSGSDTQYF
>TRBV5-4|TRBJ2-7
CASSSLAGGGEQYF